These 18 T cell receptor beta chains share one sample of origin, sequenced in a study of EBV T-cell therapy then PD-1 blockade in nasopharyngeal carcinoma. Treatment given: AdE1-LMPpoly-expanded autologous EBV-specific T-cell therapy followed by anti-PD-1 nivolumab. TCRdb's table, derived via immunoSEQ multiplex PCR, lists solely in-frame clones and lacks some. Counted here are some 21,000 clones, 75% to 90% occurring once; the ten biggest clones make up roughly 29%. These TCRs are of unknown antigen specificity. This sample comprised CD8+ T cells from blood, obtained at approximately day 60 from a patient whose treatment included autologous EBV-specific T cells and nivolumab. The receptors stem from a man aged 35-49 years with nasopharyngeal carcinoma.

CDR3 region: CASSLCDRGPYNEQFF. For the CDR3, the DNA is TGTGCCAGCAGTTTATGCGACAGGGGCCCCTACAATGAGCAGTTCTTC. V gene TRBV28 combines with J gene TRBJ2-1; 8 bases are shared with TRBD1. CDR1 and CDR2 from the germline V gene are MDHEN and SYDVKM. Trimming cost V 0 bases and J 2 bases; bases outside gene matches: 3. The CDR3 loop spans 16 amino acids.

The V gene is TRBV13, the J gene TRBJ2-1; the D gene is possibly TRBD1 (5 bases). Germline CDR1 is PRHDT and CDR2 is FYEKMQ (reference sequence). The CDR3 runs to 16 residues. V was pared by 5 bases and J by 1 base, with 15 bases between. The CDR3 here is CASSAETAGSYNEQFF. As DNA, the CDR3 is TGTGCCAGCAGCGCCGAGACAGCCGGTTCCTACAATGAGCAGTTCTTC.

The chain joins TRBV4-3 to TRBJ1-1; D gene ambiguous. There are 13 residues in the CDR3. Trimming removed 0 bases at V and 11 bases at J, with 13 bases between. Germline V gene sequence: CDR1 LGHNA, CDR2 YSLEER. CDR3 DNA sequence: TGCGCCAGCAGCCAAGAAACTCAGGAGGAGGCTTTCTTT. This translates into CASSQETQEEAFF.

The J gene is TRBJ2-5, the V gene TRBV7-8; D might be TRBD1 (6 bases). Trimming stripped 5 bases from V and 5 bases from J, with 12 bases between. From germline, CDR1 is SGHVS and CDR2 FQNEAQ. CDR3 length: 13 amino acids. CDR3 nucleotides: TGTGCCAGCAGCCACAGGGTAGGGGAGACCCAGTACTTC. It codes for CASSHRVGETQYF. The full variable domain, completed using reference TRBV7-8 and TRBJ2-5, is GAGVSQSPRYKVAKRGQDVALRCDPISGHVSLFWYQQALGQGPEFLTYFQNEAQLDKSGLPSDRFFAERPEGSVSTLKIQRTQQEDSAVYLCASSHRVGETQYFGPGTRLLVL.

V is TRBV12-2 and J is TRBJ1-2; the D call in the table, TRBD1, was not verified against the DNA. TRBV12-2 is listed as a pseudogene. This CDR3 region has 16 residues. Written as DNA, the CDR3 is TGTGCAAGTCGCTTAGATCGGCTCGCAGGGGACTATGGCTACACCTTC. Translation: CASRLDRLAGDYGYTF.

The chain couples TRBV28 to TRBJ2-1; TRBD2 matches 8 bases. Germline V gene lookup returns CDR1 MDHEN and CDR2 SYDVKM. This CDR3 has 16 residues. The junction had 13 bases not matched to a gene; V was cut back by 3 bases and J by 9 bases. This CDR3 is CASSFGAGGPLSEQFF. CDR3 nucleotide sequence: TGTGCCAGCAGTTTCGGGGCGGGGGGACCCCTGAGTGAGCAGTTCTTC.

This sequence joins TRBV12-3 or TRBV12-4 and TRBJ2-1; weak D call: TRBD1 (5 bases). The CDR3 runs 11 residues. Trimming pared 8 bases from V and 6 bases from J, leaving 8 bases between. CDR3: CASPRGNEQFF. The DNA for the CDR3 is TGTGCCAGCCCTAGGGGCAATGAGCAGTTCTTC.

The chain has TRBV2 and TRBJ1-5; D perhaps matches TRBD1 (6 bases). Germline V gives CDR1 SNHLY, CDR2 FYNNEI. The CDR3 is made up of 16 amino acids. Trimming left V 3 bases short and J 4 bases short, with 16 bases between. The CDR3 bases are TGTGCCAGCAGTGAGACCCGGGACATTGGAAATCAGCCCCAGCATTTT. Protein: CASSETRDIGNQPQHF. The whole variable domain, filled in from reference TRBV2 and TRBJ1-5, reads EPEVTQTPSHQVTQMGQEVILRCVPISNHLYFYWYRQILGQKVEFLVSFYNNEISEKSEIFDDQFSVERPDGSNFTLKIRSTKLEDSAMYFCASSETRDIGNQPQHFGDGTRLSIL.

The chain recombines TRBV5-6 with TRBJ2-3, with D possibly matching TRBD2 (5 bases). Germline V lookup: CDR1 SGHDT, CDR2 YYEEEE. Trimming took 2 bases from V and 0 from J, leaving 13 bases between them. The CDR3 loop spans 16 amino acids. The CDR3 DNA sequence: TGTGCCAGCAGCTTTTTGGAGGTGGTAAGCACAGATACGCAGTATTTT. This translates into CASSFLEVVSTDTQYF.

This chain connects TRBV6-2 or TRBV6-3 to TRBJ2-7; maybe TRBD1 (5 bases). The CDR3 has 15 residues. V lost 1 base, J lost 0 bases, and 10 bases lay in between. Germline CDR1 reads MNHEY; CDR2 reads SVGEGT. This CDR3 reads CASSYLGHYSYEQYF. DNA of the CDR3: TGTGCCAGCAGTTACTTAGGACACTACTCCTACGAGCAGTACTTC.

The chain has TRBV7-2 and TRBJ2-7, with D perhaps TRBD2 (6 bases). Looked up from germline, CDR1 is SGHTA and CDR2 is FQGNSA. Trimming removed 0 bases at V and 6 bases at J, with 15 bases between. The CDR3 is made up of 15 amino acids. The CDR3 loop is CASSLAGLPAGEQYF. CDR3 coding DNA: TGTGCCAGCAGCTTAGCGGGACTCCCTGCAGGCGAGCAGTACTTC.

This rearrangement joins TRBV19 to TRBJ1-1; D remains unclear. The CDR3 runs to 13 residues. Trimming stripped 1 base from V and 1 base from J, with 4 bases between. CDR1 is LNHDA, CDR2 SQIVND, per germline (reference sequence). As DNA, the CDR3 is TGTGCCAGTAGTATAGGGGGGAACACTGAAGCTTTCTTT. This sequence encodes CASSIGGNTEAFF.

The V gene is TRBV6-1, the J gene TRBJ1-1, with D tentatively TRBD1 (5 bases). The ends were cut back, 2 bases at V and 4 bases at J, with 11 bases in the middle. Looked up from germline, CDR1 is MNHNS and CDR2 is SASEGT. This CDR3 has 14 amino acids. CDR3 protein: CASSESGESTEAFF. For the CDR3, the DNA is TGTGCCAGCAGTGAATCGGGGGAGAGCACTGAAGCTTTCTTT.

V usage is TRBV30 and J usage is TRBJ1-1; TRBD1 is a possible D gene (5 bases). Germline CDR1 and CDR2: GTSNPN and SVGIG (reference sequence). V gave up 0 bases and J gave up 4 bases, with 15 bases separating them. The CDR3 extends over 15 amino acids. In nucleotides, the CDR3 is TGTGCCTGGAGTGTATTGGCGGGTGGGGGCACTGAAGCTTTCTTT. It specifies CAWSVLAGGGTEAFF. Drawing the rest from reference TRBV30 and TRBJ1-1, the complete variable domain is SQTIHQWPATLVQPVGSPLSLECTVEGTSNPNLYWYRQAAGRGLQLLFYSVGIGQISSEVPQNLSASRPQDRQFILSSKKLLLSDSGFYLCAWSVLAGGGTEAFFGQGTRLTVV.

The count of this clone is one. CDR3 region: CASSEENTGELFF. The CDR3 nucleotides are TGTGCCAGCAGTGAAGAGAACACCGGGGAGCTGTTTTTT. The rearrangement uses TRBV6-4 and TRBJ2-2; D is ambiguous. Germline loops: CDR1 MRHNA, CDR2 SNTAGT. The CDR3 runs 13 residues. The germline V and J ends were trimmed by 3 bases and 1 base, with 3 bases remaining between them.

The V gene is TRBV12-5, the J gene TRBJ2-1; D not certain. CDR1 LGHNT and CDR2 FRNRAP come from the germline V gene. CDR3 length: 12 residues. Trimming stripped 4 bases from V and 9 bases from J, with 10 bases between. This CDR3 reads CASGWDLGEQFF. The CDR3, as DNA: TGTGCTAGTGGTTGGGATTTGGGTGAGCAGTTCTTC.

The CDR3 DNA reads TGTGCCATCCTTGACAGGGGCTATGGCTACACCTTC. Its translation: CAILDRGYGYTF. The genes are TRBV19 and TRBJ1-2; 8 nucleotides align to TRBD1. CDR1 is LNHDA, CDR2 SQIVND, per germline (reference sequence). There are 12 residues in the CDR3. V shed 10 bases and J 4 bases; nucleotides not matched to a gene: 5. Together with reference TRBV19 and TRBJ1-2, the CDR3 gives the full variable domain: DGGITQSPKYLFRKEGQNVTLSCEQNLNHDAMYWYRQDPGQGLRLIYYSQIVNDFQKGDIAEGYSVSREKKESFPLTVTSAQKNPTAFYLCAILDRGYGYTFGSGTRLTVV.

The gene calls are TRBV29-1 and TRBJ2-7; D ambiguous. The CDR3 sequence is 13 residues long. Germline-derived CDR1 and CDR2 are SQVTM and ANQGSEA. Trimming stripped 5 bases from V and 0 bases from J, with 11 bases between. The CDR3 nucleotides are TGCAGCGTTTACTGGTTTGGCTCCTACGAGCAGTACTTC. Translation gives CSVYWFGSYEQYF.